This T cell receptor beta chain is from a study of identical twins. Points from the study as a whole: Modelling underestimated the level of out-of-frame TCR alpha sharing observed in monozygotic twins.

This clonotype came up many times. Its antigen is not identified. A universal primer binding site was introduced by template switching. The final cDNA contained unique molecular identifiers. TCRdb independently ran MiXCR on the 5' RACE reads; one entry per CDR3 protein. The data show 640,000 or so distinct CDR3 sequences, with 5.5% to 7.5% seen just once and about 2% held by the top ten. The CDR3 runs 13 residues. In germline, CDR1 is SGHRS, CDR2 YFSETQ. V was trimmed by 7 bases and J by 1 base, leaving 11 bases between them. The sample was naive T cells sorted from blood. This sequence was found in a man aged 18 to 29 in good health. The chain couples TRBV5-1 to TRBJ1-1; no clear D. The CDR3 spells CASGPVQNTEAFF. DNA for the CDR3: TGCGCCAGCGGACCGGTACAGAACACTGAAGCTTTCTTT.